This T cell receptor (beta chain) is from a study of naive and memory T cell subsets. Regarding treatment: skin biopsy from PPD injection site in Mantoux-positive individual. An oligonucleotide containing a UMI was ligated to the 3' end of TCR cDNA. CDR3 length: 16 amino acids. CDR1 and CDR2 (germline): MNHNY, SVGAGI (reference sequence). Trimming removed 5 bases from V and 3 bases from J; junction bases left unmatched: 10. The SP2 primer and nested alpha and beta constant region primers amplified ligated cDNA in four rounds. Via MiXCR, TCRdb re-called the UMI-ligation and nested PCR reads, giving one row per CDR3 protein. This table has approximately 37,000 distinct CDR3 sequences, approximately 11% appearing once. Many counts were recorded for this clonotype.

Sequencing was performed on skin, taken from a tuberculin skin test site. This clonotype was sampled from an adult in good health. This rearrangement joins TRBV6-6 to TRBJ1-2, with 9 nucleotides matching TRBD1. The CDR3 nucleotides read TGTGCCAGCAGTCGATCCCGACAGGGGGGAGACTATGGCTACACCTTC. This sequence encodes CASSRSRQGGDYGYTF.